These T cell receptor beta chains were read from a single sample in a study of T cell responses to AZD1222 COVID-19 vaccine. Measured with immunoSEQ multiplex PCR; TCRdb has only the in-frame clones, and not every one. There are approximately 70,000 clones in the sample; around nine tenths occur only once, and more than 4% lies in the top ten. The material was peripheral blood, obtained 28 days after the second dose of the MenACWY control vaccine. Receptor source: an adult who received the MenACWY meningococcal vaccine as a control. The CDR3 runs from the conserved cysteine through the conserved F or W. D genes are given only for firm matches. Clone size is given for some rows only: seen once, a few or many times, or a class if the clone is expanded.

TRBJ1-1	-	-	TRBV6-2/TRBV6-3	CASSYDRSMNTEAFF	TGTGCCAGCAGTTATGACAGATCCATGAACACTGAAGCTTTCTTT
TRBJ1-3	-	-	TRBV30	CAWSVMRGNTIYF	TGTGCCTGGAGTGTTATGAGGGGAAACACCATATATTTT
TRBJ2-7	-	-	TRBV5-4	CASSPRDGIYEQYF	TGTGCCAGCAGCCCCCGGGACGGGATCTACGAGCAGTACTTC
TRBJ2-2	-	-	TRBV19	CASATDTNTGELFF	TGTGCCAGCGCCACAGATACGAACACCGGGGAGCTGTTTTTT
TRBJ1-2	-	TRBD1	TRBV5-1	CASSFGTANYGYTF	TGCGCCAGCAGCTTCGGGACAGCTAACTATGGCTACACCTTC
TRBJ1-1	-	-	TRBV29-1	CSVVQALDTEAFF	TGCAGCGTGGTACAGGCATTGGACACTGAAGCTTTCTTT
TRBJ1-2	once	TRBD1	TRBV3-1/TRBV3-2	CASSPFVSGGASGYTF	TGTGCCAGCAGCCCTTTTGTGTCAGGGGGCGCGAGTGGCTACACCTTC
TRBJ2-1	-	TRBD2	TRBV5-1	CASKTASGRNEQFF	TGCGCCAGCAAGACGGCTAGCGGGAGGAATGAGCAGTTCTTC
TRBJ1-2	once	-	TRBV3-1/TRBV3-2	CASSQDVVDNYGYTF	TGTGCCAGCAGCCAAGATGTAGTGGACAACTATGGCTACACCTTC
TRBJ1-1	-	-	TRBV12-5	CASGFQENTEAFF	TGTGCTAGTGGTTTCCAGGAGAACACTGAAGCTTTCTTT
TRBJ1-2	-	-	TRBV3-1/TRBV3-2	CASSQGDGNYGYTF	TGTGCCAGCAGCCAAGGGGACGGTAACTATGGCTACACCTTC
TRBJ2-5	-	-	TRBV7-8	CASSLTGVETQYF	TGTGCCAGCAGCTTGACGGGGGTGGAGACCCAGTACTTC
TRBJ2-7	-	TRBD1	TRBV28	CASRPRQGSYEQYF	TGTGCCAGCAGGCCCCGACAGGGCTCCTACGAGCAGTACTTC
TRBJ2-3	-	TRBD1	TRBV5-1	CASSLGDRSTDTQYF	TGCGCCAGCAGCTTGGGGGACAGGTCCACAGATACGCAGTATTTT
TRBJ2-3	once	-	TRBV11-3	CASSLGFIGGDTQYF	TGTGCCAGCAGCTTAGGGTTCATAGGGGGAGATACGCAGTATTTT
TRBJ2-7	few	-	TRBV3-1/TRBV3-2	CASSQVSVRQYF	TGTGCCAGCAGCCAAGTTTCAGTCCGTCAGTACTTC
TRBJ1-3	-	-	TRBV7-2	CASSLRGGDTIYF	TGTGCCAGCAGCTTGAGGGGAGGAGACACCATATATTTT
TRBJ1-5	-	-	TRBV19	CASSTLTNQPQHF	TGTGCCAGTAGTACTCTGACCAATCAGCCCCAGCATTTT
TRBJ1-2	-	-	TRBV10-3	CAISEGVGQGYSYTF	TGTGCCATCAGTGAGGGGGTAGGGCAGGGTTATTCCTACACCTTC
TRBJ2-5	-	TRBD2	TRBV19	CASSIDRGGFQTQYF	TGTGCCAGTAGTATAGACCGGGGGGGGTTTCAGACCCAGTACTTC
TRBJ2-5	-	TRBD1	TRBV29-1	CSARRGGRGETQYF	TGCAGCGCCCGAAGAGGCGGCAGGGGGGAGACCCAGTACTTC
TRBJ2-7	once	-	TRBV28	CASSFRVGQPFSYEQYF	TGTGCCAGCAGTTTTAGGGTCGGACAGCCATTTTCCTACGAGCAGTACTTC
TRBJ2-1	-	-	TRBV19	CASSQVYTLAHEQFF	TGTGCCAGTAGCCAGGTGTACACCCTGGCCCATGAGCAGTTCTTC
TRBJ2-1	-	TRBD2	TRBV5-1	CASSVSGGVWDEQFF	TGCGCCAGCAGCGTGAGCGGGGGGGTGTGGGATGAGCAGTTCTTC
TRBJ1-1	-	-	TRBV13	CASSFRRNTEAFF	TGTGCCAGCAGCTTCAGGAGGAACACTGAAGCTTTCTTT
TRBJ1-5	-	-	TRBV6-1	CASSEYRRIQPQHF	TGTGCCAGCAGTGAATATAGGAGGATTCAGCCCCAGCATTTT
TRBJ1-1	-	-	TRBV28	CASIRLNTEAFF	TGTGCCAGCATCCGGTTGAACACTGAAGCTTTCTTT
TRBJ1-5	-	TRBD1	TRBV28	CASNLQGAGNQPQHF	TGTGCCAGCAATCTACAGGGGGCGGGTAATCAGCCCCAGCATTTT
TRBJ1-4	-	-	TRBV28	CASTLAGIGSVYDEKLFF	TGTGCCAGCACCCTTGCCGGTATCGGTTCGGTGTACGATGAAAAACTGTTTTTT
TRBJ1-1	-	-	TRBV12-3/TRBV12-4	CASTKTGSEAFF	TGTGCCAGCACTAAGACAGGATCTGAAGCTTTCTTT
TRBJ1-6	-	TRBD1	TRBV7-3	CASSPGQGYSPLHF	TGTGCCAGCAGCCCCGGACAGGGATATTCACCCCTCCACTTT
TRBJ2-2	-	TRBD2	TRBV7-2	CASSETSGSTGELFF	TGTGCCAGCAGCGAGACTAGCGGTAGTACCGGGGAGCTGTTTTTT
TRBJ1-2	-	TRBD1	TRBV7-9	CASSPQGIYGYTF	TGTGCCAGCAGCCCACAGGGGATCTATGGCTACACCTTC
TRBJ1-2	-	-	TRBV28	CASHVQGVNYGYTF	TGTGCCAGCCACGTTCAGGGCGTCAACTATGGCTACACCTTC
TRBJ1-4	-	-	TRBV25-1	CASSELKGVCEKLFF	TGTGCCAGCAGTGAATTAAAAGGTGTATGTGAAAAACTGTTTTTT
TRBJ2-7	-	-	TRBV11-3	CASSPNSDNSYEQYF	TGTGCCAGCAGCCCGAATTCGGACAACTCCTACGAGCAGTACTTC
TRBJ1-1	-	-	TRBV2	CASTLGRDTEAFF	TGTGCCAGCACCCTCGGGAGGGACACTGAAGCTTTCTTT
TRBJ2-1	-	-	TRBV10-3	CAISESVSGAYNEQFF	TGTGCCATCAGTGAGTCTGTGTCGGGGGCCTACAATGAGCAGTTCTTC
TRBJ1-1	-	-	TRBV13	CASSLGRSARAFF	TGTGCCAGCAGCTTAGGCCGAAGTGCAAGAGCTTTCTTT
TRBJ2-7	-	-	TRBV30	CAWSVPWGYEQYF	TGTGCCTGGAGTGTACCGTGGGGATACGAGCAGTACTTC